This TCR beta chain was sequenced in a study of T cells in Graves' hyperthyroidism and ophthalmopathy. Researchers took RNA transcripts and amplified the TCR beta CDR3 regions from them. First-round RT-PCR targeting the TCR CDR3 was performed with the HTBI primer set. TCRdb reprocessed the multiplex PCR reads with MiXCR, giving one entry per CDR3 protein. This sample carries 650,000 to 850,000 distinct CDR3 sequences, 18% of them seen once, and the ten largest clones take 16%. Trimming shortened V by 1 base and J by 1 base, and 17 bases separated the two germline ends. In germline, CDR1 is SEHNR, CDR2 FQNEAQ (reference sequence). This CDR3 spans 18 amino acids. This clonotype was seen ten or more times.

Sequencing was carried out using blood. The clonotype originates from a woman in her forties or fifties with Graves' hyperthyroidism that later progressed to Graves' ophthalmopathy. The chain recombines TRBV7-9 with TRBJ2-1, with TRBD2 as a possible D gene (6 bases). The CDR3 nucleotides read TGTGCCAGCAGCTTAGTGGGGAGGACTGAAACTTCCTACAATGAGCAGTTCTTC. It yields the protein CASSLVGRTETSYNEQFF.